The 2 T cell receptor beta chains listed next were all sequenced from one sample in a study of siplizumab effects on memory and regulatory T cells. Produced via immunoSEQ multiplex PCR; TCRdb's table is partial and in-frame only. Of 70,000 to 95,000 clones listed, about 90% were seen once; the top ten hold 15%. The sample comprised CD4+ T cells sorted from blood. Receptor source: a human donor in good health.

This chain uses TRBV28 with TRBJ2-1, with D maybe TRBD2 (5 bases). Trimming took 0 bases from V and 1 from J, leaving 22 bases between them. Looked up from germline, CDR1 is MDHEN and CDR2 is SYDVKM. The CDR3 length is 20 residues. The CDR3 is CASSLWGGGRGKESYNEQFF. The CDR3 DNA reads TGTGCCAGCAGTTTATGGGGCGGTGGACGGGGAAAGGAATCCTACAATGAGCAGTTCTTC.

The CDR3 loop is CASSLAFYEQYF. As DNA, the CDR3 is TGTGCCAGCAGCTTAGCGTTTTACGAGCAGTACTTC. The J gene is TRBJ2-7, the V gene TRBV14; TRBD2 might be the D (5 bases). V dropped 5 bases and J dropped 4 bases, with 9 bases sitting between them. The germline gives CDR1 SGHDN, CDR2 FVKESK. This CDR3 is 12 amino acids long.